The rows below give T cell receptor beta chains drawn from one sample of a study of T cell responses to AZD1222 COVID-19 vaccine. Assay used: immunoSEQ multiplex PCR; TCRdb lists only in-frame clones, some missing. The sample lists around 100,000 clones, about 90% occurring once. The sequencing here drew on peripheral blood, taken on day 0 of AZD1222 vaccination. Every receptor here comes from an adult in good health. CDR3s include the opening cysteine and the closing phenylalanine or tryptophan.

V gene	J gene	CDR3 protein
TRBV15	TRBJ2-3	CATSRAGGQDTQYF
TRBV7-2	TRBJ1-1	CASSLRANTEAFF
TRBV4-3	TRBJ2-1	CASSREPGNEQFF
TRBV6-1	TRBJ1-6	CASSEARGRRSPLHF
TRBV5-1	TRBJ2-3	CASSGPGLAGNTQYF
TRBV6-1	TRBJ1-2	CASSDQMNYGYTF
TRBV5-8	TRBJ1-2	CASSLGALGENYGYTF
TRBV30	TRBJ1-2	CAWSVRRAGRGYTF
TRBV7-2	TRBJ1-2	CASSLASYGYTF
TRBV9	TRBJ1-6	CASSPSGTGNSPLHF
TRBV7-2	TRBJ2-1	CASQRRRNNEQFF
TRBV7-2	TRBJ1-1	CASSQTKQGGTEAFF
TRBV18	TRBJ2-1	CASSPRDRVKNEQFF
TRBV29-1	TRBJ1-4	CSVSGANEKLFF
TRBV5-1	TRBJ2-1	CASSLRTLGSVEPDNEQFF
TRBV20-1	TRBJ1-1	CSASPGQEDTEAFF
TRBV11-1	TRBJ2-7	CASSRRRFPYEQYF
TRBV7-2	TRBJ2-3	CASSPQGQGPQYF
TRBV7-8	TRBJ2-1	CASSLDNEQFF
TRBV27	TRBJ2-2	CASSFQGPGELFF
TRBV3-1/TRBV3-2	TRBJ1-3	CASSQGIRPLTVSGNTIYF
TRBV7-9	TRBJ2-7	CASSSRTGASTYEQYF
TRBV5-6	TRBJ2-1	CASSLPGTGGNEQFF
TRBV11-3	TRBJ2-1	CASSSPGGSEQFF
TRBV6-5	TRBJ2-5	CASSYWGAPQETQYF
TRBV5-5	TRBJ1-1	CASRYQTGKNTEAFF
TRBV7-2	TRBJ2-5	CASSLALVAGRGGETQYF
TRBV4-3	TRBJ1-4	CASSQEGQGLNEKLFF
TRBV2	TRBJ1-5	CASSEGDASYSNQPQHF
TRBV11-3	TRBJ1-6	CASSLEEYRDHDNSPLHF
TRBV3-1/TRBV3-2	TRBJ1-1	CASSQDRGRAFF
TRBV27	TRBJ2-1	CASSTSGGGEQFF
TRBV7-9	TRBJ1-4	CASSRGQLAATNEKLFF
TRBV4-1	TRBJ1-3	CASSQPYRAGNTIYF
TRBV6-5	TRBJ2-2	CASRVGGGTGELFF
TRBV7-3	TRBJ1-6	CASSLNGQLSPLHF
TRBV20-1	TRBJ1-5	CSASQRFGADQPQHF
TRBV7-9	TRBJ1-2	CASSFIQGGGYTF
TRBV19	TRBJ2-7	CASSIDPAGTYEQYF
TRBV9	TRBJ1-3	CASSQREPGHIGNTIYF
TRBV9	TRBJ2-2	CASSVQSKNTGELFF
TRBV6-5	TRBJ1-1	CASTDATGLNTEAFF
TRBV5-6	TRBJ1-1	CASSFGLRNTEAFF
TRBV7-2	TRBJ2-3	CASSLGPDPTLDTQYF
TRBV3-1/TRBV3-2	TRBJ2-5	CASSQDLSALGETQYF
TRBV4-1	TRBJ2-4	CASSQGSQGGAKNIQYF
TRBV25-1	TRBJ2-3	CASSEGATSTDTQYF
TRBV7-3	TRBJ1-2	CASSWTGGTGYGYTF
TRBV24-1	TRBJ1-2	CATSGTTGTGGYTF
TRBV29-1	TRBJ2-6	CSVAGILGHSGANVLTF
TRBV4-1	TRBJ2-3	CASSQGLAGPLTDTQYF
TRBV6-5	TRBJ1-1	CASRSLTGNPEAFF
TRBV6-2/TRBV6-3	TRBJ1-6	CASSSTPGTGDSPLHF